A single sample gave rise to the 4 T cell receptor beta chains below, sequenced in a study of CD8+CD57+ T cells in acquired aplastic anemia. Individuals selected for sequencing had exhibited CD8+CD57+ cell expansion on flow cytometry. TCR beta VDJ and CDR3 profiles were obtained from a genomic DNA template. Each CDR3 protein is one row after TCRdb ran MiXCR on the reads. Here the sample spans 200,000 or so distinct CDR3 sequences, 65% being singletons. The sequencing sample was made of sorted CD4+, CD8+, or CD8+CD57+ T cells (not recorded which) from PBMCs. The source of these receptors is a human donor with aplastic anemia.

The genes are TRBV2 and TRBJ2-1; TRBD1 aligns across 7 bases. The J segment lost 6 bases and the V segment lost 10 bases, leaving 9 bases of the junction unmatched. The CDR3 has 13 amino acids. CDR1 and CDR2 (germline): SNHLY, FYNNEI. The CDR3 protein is CAILEDRPNEQFF. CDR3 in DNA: TGTGCCATATTAGAGGACAGGCCCAATGAGCAGTTCTTC.

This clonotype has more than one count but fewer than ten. CDR3 sequence (DNA): TGCAGTGCTAGCGGGACAGCTCGGGACCCTACAGATACGCAGTATTTT. Translation gives CSASGTARDPTDTQYF. This rearrangement joins TRBV20-1 to TRBJ2-3; 7 nucleotides match TRBD1. There are 16 residues in the CDR3. Trimming cost V 3 bases and J 3 bases; bases outside gene matches: 12. Germline loops: CDR1 DFQATT, CDR2 SNEGSKA (reference sequence).

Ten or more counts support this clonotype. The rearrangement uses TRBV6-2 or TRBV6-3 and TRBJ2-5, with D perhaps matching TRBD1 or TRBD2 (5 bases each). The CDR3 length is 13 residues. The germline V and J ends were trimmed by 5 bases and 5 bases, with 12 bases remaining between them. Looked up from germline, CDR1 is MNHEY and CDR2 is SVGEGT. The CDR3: CASSPDWGETQYF. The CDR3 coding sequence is TGTGCCAGCAGTCCCGACTGGGGGGAGACCCAGTACTTC.

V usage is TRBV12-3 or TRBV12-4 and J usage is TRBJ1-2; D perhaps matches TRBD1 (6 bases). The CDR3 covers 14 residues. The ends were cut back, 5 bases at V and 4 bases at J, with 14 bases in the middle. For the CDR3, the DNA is TGTGCCAGCAGTGCATTGGGACACCTCTATGGCTACACCTTC. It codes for CASSALGHLYGYTF.